This T cell receptor (beta chain) was retrieved from a study of coeliac disease. Whole-study findings and limits: Lower clonality than controls marked TRB and TRG repertoires from active celiac intraepithelial and lamina propria samples. Largely private TRB repertoires meant most sequences were sample-unique.

The length of the CDR3 is 15 residues. Between the trimmed V and J ends, which lost 2 bases and 8 bases, there was a span of 15 bases. CDR1 SEHNR and CDR2 FQNEAQ come from the germline V gene (reference sequence). With regard to this clone: Its antigen is currently unknown.

Measured with immunoSEQ multiplex PCR; TCRdb has only the in-frame clones, and not every one. The sample has under 9,500 clones; 57% are singletons. The TCR comes from a woman aged 60-70 years with celiac disease. V and J are TRBV7-9 and TRBJ1-4, with D tentatively TRBD1 (5 bases). The specimen was intraepithelial lymphocytes from the gut. The CDR3 DNA reads TGTGCCAGCAGCTTACACCAGGGCGGTGGGGAAAAACTGTTTTTT. It is translated as CASSLHQGGGEKLFF. Full variable domain (rest looked up from reference TRBV7-9 and TRBJ1-4): DTGVSQNPRHKITKRGQNVTFRCDPISEHNRLYWYRQTLGQGPEFLTYFQNEAQLEKSRLLSDRFSAERPKGSFSTLEIQRTEQGDSAMYLCASSLHQGGGEKLFFGSGTQLSVL.